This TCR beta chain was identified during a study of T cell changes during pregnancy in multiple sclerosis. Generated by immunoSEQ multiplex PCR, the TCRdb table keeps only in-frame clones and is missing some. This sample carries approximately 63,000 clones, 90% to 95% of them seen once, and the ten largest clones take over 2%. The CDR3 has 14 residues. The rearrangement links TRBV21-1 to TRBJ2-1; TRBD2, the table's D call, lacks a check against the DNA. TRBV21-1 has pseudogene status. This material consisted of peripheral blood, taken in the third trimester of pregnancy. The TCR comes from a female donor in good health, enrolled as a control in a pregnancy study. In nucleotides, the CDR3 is TGTGCCAGCAGCCCTCCCTCCCCCTACAATGAGCAGTTCTTC. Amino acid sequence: CASSPPSPYNEQFF.